The clone carrying this TCR beta chain was observed a single time. What it binds is unknown. The sample is drawn from a study of shared clonotypes between healthy human individuals. On the study more broadly: Per donor, three plates held CD4 naive cells, three held CD4 memory, two held CD8 naive and one held CD8 memory.

The V gene's germline CDR1 is LNHDA and CDR2 SQIVND (reference sequence). Losses at the gene ends were 5 bases for V and 5 bases for J; bases not matched to a gene: 14. The CDR3 runs to 18 residues. General study findings and limits: Of the naive CD4 clonotypes, around 4.8% were shared across several donors.

Assay execution took place at the deep level. Genomic DNA of each subset was evenly split across several immunoSEQ plates. TCRdb keeps only in-frame clones here, not all; method: immunoSEQ multiplex PCR. The sample comprises hundreds of thousands of clones, approximately 97% of which are singletons, and about 0.06% rests with the top ten. Sequencing used naive CD4+ T cells sorted from blood. The subset denotes: CD45RA+ positively selected. The chain uses TRBV19 and TRBJ2-1; TRBD2 matches at 11 bases. This receptor was taken from a woman in her twenties or thirties in good health. The CDR3 region has the DNA TGTGCCAGTAGTGTACAGGGACTAGCGGTGTTTACGAACAATGAGCAGTTCTTC. Encoded protein: CASSVQGLAVFTNNEQFF.